The clone carrying this T cell receptor (beta chain) came up a few times. These data come from a study of preoperative IRX-2 immunotherapy in early breast cancer. The CDR3 consists of 15 residues. Germline-derived CDR1 and CDR2 are MNHGY and SAAAGT. Between the trimmed V and J ends, which lost 7 bases and 6 bases, there was a span of 19 bases. Profiled with immunoSEQ multiplex PCR; TCRdb holds only in-frame clones, not every one. The sample has more than 20,000 clones, around 72% seen once. Noted treatment: preoperative locoregional IRX-2 cytokine immunotherapy. Preoperative locoregional IRX-2 cytokine immunotherapy was tested in the phase Ib source study.

The sample consisted of lymph node tissue, taken after IRX-2 immunotherapy. This rearrangement joins TRBV6-8 to TRBJ2-1; D call uncertain. The receptor comes from a human donor with breast cancer. CDR3 sequence reads: CASTHSSIFSNEQFF. In nucleotides, the CDR3 is TGTGCCAGCACGCACAGCTCAATCTTTAGCAATGAGCAGTTCTTC.